This is a list of T cell receptor beta chains from one sample in a study of blood T cell repertoires in COVID-19. Assay used: immunoSEQ multiplex PCR; TCRdb lists only in-frame clones, some missing. Of under 300,000 clones listed, about nine tenths were seen once; the top ten hold about 2.3%. The sample comprised PBMCs or T cells enriched from blood (not recorded which). These receptor sequences come from a woman aged 40 to 55 with acute COVID-19. Both conserved end residues are part of each CDR3.

V gene: TRBV6-5
J gene: TRBJ2-1
CDR3 protein: CASRPGLAVHNEQFF

V gene: TRBV2
J gene: TRBJ1-1
CDR3 protein: CASSVRGSTEAFF

V gene: TRBV7-2
J gene: TRBJ2-5
CDR3 protein: CASSLDSPIETQYF

V gene: TRBV7-9
J gene: TRBJ2-1
CDR3 protein: CASSPQGIEQFF

V gene: TRBV19
J gene: TRBJ2-1
CDR3 protein: CASSIPLASSYNEQFF

V gene: TRBV5-5
J gene: TRBJ1-2
CDR3 protein: CASSLAGFSNYGYTF

V gene: TRBV10-2
J gene: TRBJ1-2
CDR3 protein: CASSEAGGNYGYTF

V gene: TRBV21-1
J gene: TRBJ2-4
CDR3 protein: CARRQRTDYLAKNIQYF

V gene: TRBV2
J gene: TRBJ1-1
CDR3 protein: CASSELVLLNTEAFF

V gene: TRBV30
J gene: TRBJ1-1
CDR3 protein: CAWGQGTEAFF

V gene: TRBV4-2
J gene: TRBJ2-3
CDR3 protein: CASSQGLAGGPFDTDTQYF

V gene: TRBV2
J gene: TRBJ2-7
CDR3 protein: CASRVDRHRSYEQYF

V gene: TRBV7-2
J gene: TRBJ2-1
CDR3 protein: CASRASSGSRSYNEQFF

V gene: TRBV30
J gene: TRBJ2-5
CDR3 protein: CAWRGSQETQYF

V gene: TRBV5-1
J gene: TRBJ2-2
CDR3 protein: CASSLRLASMAGELFF

V gene: TRBV6-5
J gene: TRBJ1-3
CDR3 protein: CASSYDFSGNTIYF

V gene: TRBV27
J gene: TRBJ2-7
CDR3 protein: CASSRTGQFYEQYF

V gene: TRBV10-2
J gene: TRBJ2-1
CDR3 protein: CASSELAYNEQFF

V gene: TRBV15
J gene: TRBJ1-1
CDR3 protein: CATSRERSRSTEAFF

V gene: TRBV5-1
J gene: TRBJ2-3
CDR3 protein: CASSDPRTVTATDTQYF

V gene: TRBV5-4
J gene: TRBJ1-2
CDR3 protein: CASSLGGTGTYGYTF

V gene: TRBV4-2
J gene: TRBJ2-3
CDR3 protein: CASSARTSGGPETNTDTQYF

V gene: TRBV5-1
J gene: TRBJ2-7
CDR3 protein: CASSLAGLGVYEQYF

V gene: TRBV19
J gene: TRBJ1-5
CDR3 protein: CASSIDWTGEQPQHF

V gene: TRBV7-9
J gene: TRBJ1-4
CDR3 protein: CASSRAGGIEKLFF

V gene: TRBV6-4
J gene: TRBJ2-3
CDR3 protein: CASSDNRGRYTQYF

V gene: TRBV3-1/TRBV3-2
J gene: TRBJ1-1
CDR3 protein: CASSHEGAPNTEAFF

V gene: TRBV11-2
J gene: TRBJ2-3
CDR3 protein: CASSLGGGRTDTQYF

V gene: TRBV10-1
J gene: TRBJ2-7
CDR3 protein: CASSEGTGEQYF

V gene: TRBV7-7
J gene: TRBJ2-2
CDR3 protein: CASSLAPGGTGELFF

V gene: TRBV29-1
J gene: TRBJ1-2
CDR3 protein: CSGGNMGRGYTF

V gene: TRBV5-1
J gene: TRBJ2-2
CDR3 protein: CASSSQGEIGELFF

V gene: TRBV6-5
J gene: TRBJ2-6
CDR3 protein: CASSFYRETGANVLTF

V gene: TRBV30
J gene: TRBJ2-5
CDR3 protein: CAWSPPGGWRQETQYF

V gene: TRBV6-5
J gene: TRBJ1-2
CDR3 protein: CASSYSKGPGRSYTF

V gene: TRBV12-3/TRBV12-4
J gene: TRBJ1-2
CDR3 protein: CASSLLLTVGYTF

V gene: TRBV27
J gene: TRBJ2-2
CDR3 protein: CASSLGSTGELFF

V gene: TRBV5-1
J gene: TRBJ1-4
CDR3 protein: CASSLGTGDEKLFF

V gene: TRBV10-3
J gene: TRBJ1-1
CDR3 protein: CAIRRGNTEAFF

V gene: TRBV21-1
J gene: TRBJ2-6
CDR3 protein: CASRIGGIPGANVLTF

V gene: TRBV5-4
J gene: TRBJ2-1
CDR3 protein: CASSPGLAGRPGNEQFF

V gene: TRBV11-2
J gene: TRBJ2-7
CDR3 protein: CASSLSGSSYEQYF

V gene: TRBV4-2
J gene: TRBJ2-2
CDR3 protein: CASSTVDSMRELFF

V gene: TRBV24-1
J gene: TRBJ1-2
CDR3 protein: CATSGGGRYTF

V gene: TRBV13
J gene: TRBJ2-3
CDR3 protein: CASSADPLAGGRTDTQYF

V gene: TRBV5-1
J gene: TRBJ2-7
CDR3 protein: CASSDPAVGRSYEQYF

V gene: TRBV5-1
J gene: TRBJ2-1
CDR3 protein: CASSYLSGGGNNEQFF

V gene: TRBV7-7
J gene: TRBJ1-4
CDR3 protein: CASSLGGQGNEKLFF

V gene: TRBV5-4
J gene: TRBJ1-2
CDR3 protein: CASSLARERGYTF

V gene: TRBV6-2/TRBV6-3
J gene: TRBJ2-2
CDR3 protein: CASSYGAANTGELFF

V gene: TRBV9
J gene: TRBJ2-2
CDR3 protein: CASSGGAGDTGELFF